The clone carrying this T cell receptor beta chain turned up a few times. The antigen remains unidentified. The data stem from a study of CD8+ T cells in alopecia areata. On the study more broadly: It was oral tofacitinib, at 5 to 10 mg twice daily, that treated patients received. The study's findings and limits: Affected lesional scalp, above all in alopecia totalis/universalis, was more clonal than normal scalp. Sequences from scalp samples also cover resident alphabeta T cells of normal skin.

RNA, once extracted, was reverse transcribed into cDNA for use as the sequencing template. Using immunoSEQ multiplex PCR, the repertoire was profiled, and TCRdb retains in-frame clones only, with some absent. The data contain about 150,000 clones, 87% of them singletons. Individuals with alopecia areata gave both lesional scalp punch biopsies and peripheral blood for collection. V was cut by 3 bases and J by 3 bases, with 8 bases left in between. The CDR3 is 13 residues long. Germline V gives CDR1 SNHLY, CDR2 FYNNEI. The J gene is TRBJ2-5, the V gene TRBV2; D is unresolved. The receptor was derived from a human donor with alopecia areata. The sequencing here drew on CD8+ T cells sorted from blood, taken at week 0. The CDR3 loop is CASSDSMEETQYF. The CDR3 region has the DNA TGTGCCAGCAGTGATTCTATGGAAGAGACCCAGTACTTC.